This T cell receptor beta chain was documented in a study of cytomegalovirus exposure and HLA in healthy donors. The study ran its PCR with 60 Vbeta and 13 Jbeta primers. The method was immunoSEQ multiplex PCR; TCRdb's version includes in-frame clones alone and lacks a portion of them. There are around 100,000 clones in the sample; about 79% occur only once, and just under 2.5% lies in the top ten. V shed 5 bases and J 4 bases; nucleotides not matched to a gene: 5. CDR1 is GTSNPN, CDR2 SVGIG, per germline (reference sequence). There are 13 residues in the CDR3. The TCR was taken from a woman aged 18-29 years in good health and CMV-seronegative. The material sequenced was PBMCs. This chain links TRBV30 with TRBJ1-1; 9 bases are shared with TRBD1. CDR3 bases: TGTGCCTGGCTCGGACAGGGGATCACTGAAGCTTTCTTT. Protein product: CAWLGQGITEAFF.